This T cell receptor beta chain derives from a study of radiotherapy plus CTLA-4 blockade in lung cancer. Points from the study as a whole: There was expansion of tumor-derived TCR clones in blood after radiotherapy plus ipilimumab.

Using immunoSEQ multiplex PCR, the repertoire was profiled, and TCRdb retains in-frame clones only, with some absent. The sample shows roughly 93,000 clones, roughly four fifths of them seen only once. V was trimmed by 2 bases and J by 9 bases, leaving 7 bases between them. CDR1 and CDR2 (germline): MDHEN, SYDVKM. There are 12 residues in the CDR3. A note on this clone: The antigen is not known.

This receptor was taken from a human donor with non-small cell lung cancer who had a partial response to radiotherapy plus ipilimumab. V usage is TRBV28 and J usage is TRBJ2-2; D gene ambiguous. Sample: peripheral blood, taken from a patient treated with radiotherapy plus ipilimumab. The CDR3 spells CASSLMSRELFF. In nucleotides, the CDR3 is TGTGCCAGCAGTTTAATGAGTAGGGAGCTGTTTTTT.